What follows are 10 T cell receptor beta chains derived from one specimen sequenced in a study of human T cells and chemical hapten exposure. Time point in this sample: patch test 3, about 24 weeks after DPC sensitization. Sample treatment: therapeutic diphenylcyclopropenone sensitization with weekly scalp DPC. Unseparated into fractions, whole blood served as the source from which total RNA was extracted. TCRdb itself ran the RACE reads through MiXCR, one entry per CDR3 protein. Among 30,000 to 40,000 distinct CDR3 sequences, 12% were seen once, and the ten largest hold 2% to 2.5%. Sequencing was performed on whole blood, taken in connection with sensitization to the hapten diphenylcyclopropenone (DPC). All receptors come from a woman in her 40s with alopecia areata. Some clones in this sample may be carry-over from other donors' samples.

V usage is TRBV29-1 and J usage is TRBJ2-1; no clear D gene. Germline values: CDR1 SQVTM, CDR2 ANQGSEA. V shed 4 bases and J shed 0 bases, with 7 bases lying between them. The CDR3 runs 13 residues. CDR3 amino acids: CSVVFFSYNEQFF. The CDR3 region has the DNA TGCAGCGTTGTGTTCTTCTCCTACAATGAGCAGTTCTTC.

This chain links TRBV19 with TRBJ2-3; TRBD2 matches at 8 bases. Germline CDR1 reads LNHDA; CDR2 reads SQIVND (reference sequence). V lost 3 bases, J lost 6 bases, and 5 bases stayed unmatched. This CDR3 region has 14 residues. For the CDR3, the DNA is TGTGCCAGTAGTATGGGACTAGATAGGGATACGCAGTATTTT. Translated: CASSMGLDRDTQYF. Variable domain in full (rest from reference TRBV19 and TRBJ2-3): DGGITQSPKYLFRKEGQNVTLSCEQNLNHDAMYWYRQDPGQGLRLIYYSQIVNDFQKGDIAEGYSVSREKKESFPLTVTSAQKNPTAFYLCASSMGLDRDTQYFGPGTRLTVL.

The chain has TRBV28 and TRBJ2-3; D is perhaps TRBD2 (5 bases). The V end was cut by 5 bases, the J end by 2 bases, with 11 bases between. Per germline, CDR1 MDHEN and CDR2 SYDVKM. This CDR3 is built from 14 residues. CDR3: CASSEGATTDTQYF. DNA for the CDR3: TGTGCCAGCAGTGAGGGAGCGACCACAGATACGCAGTATTTT. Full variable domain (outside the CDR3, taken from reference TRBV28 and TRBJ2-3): DVKVTQSSRYLVKRTGEKVFLECVQDMDHENMFWYRQDPGLGLRLIYFSYDVKMKEKGDIPEGYSVSREKKERFSLILESASTNQTSMYLCASSEGATTDTQYFGPGTRLTVL.

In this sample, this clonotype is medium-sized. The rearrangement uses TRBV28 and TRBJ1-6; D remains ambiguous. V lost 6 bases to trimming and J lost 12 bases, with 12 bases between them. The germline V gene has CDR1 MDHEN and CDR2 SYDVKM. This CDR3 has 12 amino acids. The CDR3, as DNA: TGTGCCAGCAGCCTCCTGGACGGACCCCTCCACTTT. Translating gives CASSLLDGPLHF. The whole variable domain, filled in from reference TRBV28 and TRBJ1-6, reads DVKVTQSSRYLVKRTGEKVFLECVQDMDHENMFWYRQDPGLGLRLIYFSYDVKMKEKGDIPEGYSVSREKKERFSLILESASTNQTSMYLCASSLLDGPLHFGNGTRLTVT.

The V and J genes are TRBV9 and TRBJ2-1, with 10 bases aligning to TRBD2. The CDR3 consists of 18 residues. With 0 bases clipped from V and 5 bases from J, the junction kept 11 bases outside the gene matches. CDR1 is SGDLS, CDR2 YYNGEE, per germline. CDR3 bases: TGTGCCAGCAGCGTAGGACCGCACGAGCGGGGGGGCCACAATGAGCAGTTCTTC. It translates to CASSVGPHERGGHNEQFF.

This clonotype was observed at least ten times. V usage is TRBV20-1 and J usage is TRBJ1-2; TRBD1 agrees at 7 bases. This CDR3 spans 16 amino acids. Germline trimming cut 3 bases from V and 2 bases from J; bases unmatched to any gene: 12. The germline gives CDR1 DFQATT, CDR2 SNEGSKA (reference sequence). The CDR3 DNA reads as TGCAGTGCTAGGGAGCCCGCAGGGGGAAACAACTATGGCTACACCTTC. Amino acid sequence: CSAREPAGGNNYGYTF.

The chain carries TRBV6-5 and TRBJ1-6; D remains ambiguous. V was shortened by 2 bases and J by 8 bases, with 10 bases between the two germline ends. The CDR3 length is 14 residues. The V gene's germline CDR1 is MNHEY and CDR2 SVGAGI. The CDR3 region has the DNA TGTGCCAGCAGTTACGGAGTGAATTATTCACCCCTCCACTTT. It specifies CASSYGVNYSPLHF.

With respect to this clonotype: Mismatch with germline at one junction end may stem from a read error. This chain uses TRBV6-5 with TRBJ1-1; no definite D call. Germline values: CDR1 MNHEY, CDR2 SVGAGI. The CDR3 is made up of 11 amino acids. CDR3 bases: TGTGCCAGCAGTGACTCAGTGAAAGCTTTCTTT. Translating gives CASSDSVKAFF.

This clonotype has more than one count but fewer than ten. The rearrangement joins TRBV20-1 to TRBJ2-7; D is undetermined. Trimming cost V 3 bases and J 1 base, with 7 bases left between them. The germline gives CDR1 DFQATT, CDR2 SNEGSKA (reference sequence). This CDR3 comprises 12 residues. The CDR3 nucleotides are TGCAGTGCTAGCACCTCTTCCTACGAGCAGTACTTC. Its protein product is CSASTSSYEQYF.

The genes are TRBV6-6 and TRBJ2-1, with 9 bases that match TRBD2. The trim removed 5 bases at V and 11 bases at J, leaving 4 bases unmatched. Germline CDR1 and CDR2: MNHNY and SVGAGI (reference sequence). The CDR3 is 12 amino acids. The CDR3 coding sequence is TGTGCCAGCAGTCAAGCGGGGGGACAGCAGTTCTTC. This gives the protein CASSQAGGQQFF.